The 9 T cell receptor beta chains below all came from one sample that was sequenced in a study of shared clonotypes between healthy human individuals. The data were produced by immunoSEQ multiplex PCR, yet TCRdb's version contains in-frame clones alone and is incomplete. The table lists 2 million or so clones, about 95% of them singletons. Selected positively for CCR7 and CD45RO-negative, naive CD8 cells excluded terminally differentiated effector memory CD45RA+ cells. Sequenced: naive CD8+ T cells sorted from blood. Receptors were obtained from a young man in good health.

The chain carries TRBV5-8 and TRBJ2-7; the D call may be TRBD1 or TRBD2 (5 bases each). The length of the CDR3 is 15 residues. The V gene lost 0 bases and the J gene lost 3 bases, with 13 bases spanning the gap. Germline CDR1 is SGHTS and CDR2 is YDEGEE. CDR3 DNA sequence: TGTGCCAGCAGCTTGGAGAGGGGAATTTACTACGAGCAGTACTTC. As protein: CASSLERGIYYEQYF.

The rearrangement uses TRBV15 and TRBJ1-5, with D uncertain. The length of the CDR3 is 11 residues. V lost 8 bases and J lost 3, with 5 bases in between. Germline values: CDR1 LNHNV, CDR2 YYDKDF (reference sequence). The CDR3 spells CATGLNQPQHF. The CDR3 DNA sequence: TGTGCCACCGGCCTCAATCAGCCCCAGCATTTT.

The chain employs TRBV28 and TRBJ1-5, with 9 positions matching TRBD1. The trim removed 6 bases at V and 4 bases at J, leaving 10 bases unmatched. The germline V gene has CDR1 MDHEN and CDR2 SYDVKM. CDR3 size: 16 residues. CDR3 in DNA: TGTGCCAGCAGGGGACAGGGTCCGACTGCGAATCAGCCCCAGCATTTT. It encodes CASRGQGPTANQPQHF.

The chain couples TRBV27 to TRBJ2-5; D unclear. The CDR3 totals 13 residues. Germline V gene sequence: CDR1 MNHEY, CDR2 SMNVEV (reference sequence). Between the trimmed V and J ends, which lost 1 base and 5 bases, there was a span of 8 bases. CDR3 amino acids: CASSLFFGETQYF. CDR3 DNA: TGTGCCAGCAGTTTATTCTTTGGGGAGACCCAGTACTTC.

This clone has just one count. V and J are TRBV11-2 and TRBJ2-5; TRBD2 matches at 12 bases. The V and J ends lost 1 base and 2 bases, in that order; junction bases with no gene match: 8. Germline CDR1 reads SGHAT; CDR2 reads FQNNGV. The CDR3 totals 18 residues. The CDR3 nucleotides are TGTGCCAGCAGCTTAGCATTGACTAGCGGGGGAACTCAAGAGACCCAGTACTTC. It encodes CASSLALTSGGTQETQYF.

This clone was recorded only once. Within the sample, other DNA sequences also encode this same CDR3. The chain uses TRBV11-2 and TRBJ2-5, with D maybe TRBD2 (6 bases). Looked up from germline, CDR1 is SGHAT and CDR2 is FQNNGV. V lost 1 base, J lost 0 bases, and 9 bases lay in between. CDR3 length: 15 amino acids. The CDR3 here is CASSLAGGYQETQYF. The CDR3 DNA reads as TGTGCCAGCAGCTTAGCCGGGGGTTACCAAGAGACCCAGTACTTC.

Turning to this clone: Within the sample, other DNA sequences also encode this same CDR3. V is TRBV10-3 and J is TRBJ1-4, with no clear D. Germline CDR1 reads ENHRY; CDR2 reads SYGVKD. The length of the CDR3 is 13 residues. Trimming pared 3 bases from V and 6 bases from J, leaving 8 bases between. As DNA, the CDR3 is TGTGCCATCAGTGAATCGGTCGATGAAAAACTGTTTTTT. It yields the protein CAISESVDEKLFF.

This sequence joins TRBV7-9 and TRBJ2-1, with D perhaps matching TRBD2 (6 bases). The V gene's germline CDR1 is SEHNR and CDR2 FQNEAQ (reference sequence). The CDR3 extends over 15 amino acids. The germline V and J ends were trimmed by 4 bases and 0 bases, with 10 bases remaining between them. The CDR3 coding sequence is TGTGCCAGCAGCTCCCGACTAGACTCCTACAATGAGCAGTTCTTC. It translates to CASSSRLDSYNEQFF.

The chain uses TRBV29-1 and TRBJ2-7; D is uncertain. Trimming took 5 bases from V and 0 from J, leaving 8 bases between them. The length of the CDR3 is 12 residues. Per germline, CDR1 SQVTM and CDR2 ANQGSEA. The CDR3 DNA reads TGCAGCGTTATCGACGGCTCCTACGAGCAGTACTTC. Its protein is CSVIDGSYEQYF.